One and the same sample provided the 14 T cell receptor beta chains below, sequenced in a study of cytomegalovirus exposure and HLA in healthy donors. Generated by immunoSEQ multiplex PCR, the TCRdb table keeps only in-frame clones and is missing some. Counted here are about 110,000 clones, about 85% occurring once; the ten biggest clones make up about 2.9%. Sequenced sample: PBMCs. The source is a woman between 18 and 30 years old in good health and CMV-seronegative.

The chain employs TRBV29-1 and TRBJ1-1; D is uncertain. This CDR3 is built from 11 residues. Germline values: CDR1 SQVTM, CDR2 ANQGSEA. V shed 4 bases and J shed 4 bases, with 7 bases lying between them. In DNA form, the CDR3 reads TGCAGCGTTGCCGAGGGCACTGAAGCTTTCTTT. This gives the protein CSVAEGTEAFF.

The V gene is TRBV13, the J gene TRBJ2-7; D not certain. CDR1 and CDR2 (germline): PRHDT, FYEKMQ (reference sequence). The V end lost 5 bases, the J end lost 5 bases, and 10 bases lay between the germline ends. CDR3 length: 12 amino acids. CDR3 bases: TGTGCCAGCAGCCACCGCCCGGACGAGCAGTACTTC. Its translation: CASSHRPDEQYF.

J is TRBJ1-6 and V is TRBV10-2; no clear D gene. CDR1 WSHSY and CDR2 SAAADI come from the germline V gene. The CDR3 loop spans 13 amino acids. V lost 0 bases and J 6 bases, leaving 3 bases between the germline ends. CDR3 in amino acids: CASSESGNSPLHF. The CDR3 DNA follows: TGCGCCAGCAGTGAGTCCGGTAATTCACCCCTCCACTTT.

The chain combines TRBV25-1 with TRBJ2-7; no firm D call. V was shortened by 6 bases and J by 4 bases, with 13 bases between the two germline ends. This CDR3 has 13 residues. Per germline, CDR1 MGHDK and CDR2 SYGVNS. The CDR3 nucleotides are TGTGCCAGCAGCGCAATAGCCGGGTACGAGCAGTACTTC. Its protein is CASSAIAGYEQYF.

This chain connects TRBV5-1 to TRBJ1-2; tentative D call: TRBD1 (5 bases). The CDR3 loop spans 15 amino acids. V lost 4 bases, J lost 2 bases, and 15 bases lay in between. The germline gives CDR1 SGHRS, CDR2 YFSETQ. The CDR3 bases are TGCGCCAGCAGCCCGGGGGACGGAGCCAACTATGGCTACACCTTC. This codes for CASSPGDGANYGYTF.

The chain combines TRBV5-1 with TRBJ1-2; 10 bases line up with TRBD1. The CDR3 sequence is 13 residues long. V was pared by 5 bases and J by 6 bases, with 4 bases of the junction left unmatched. CDR1 SGHRS and CDR2 YFSETQ come from the germline V gene. CDR3 nucleotide sequence: TGCGCCAGCAGATCCGGACAGGGGGATGGCTACACCTTC. It specifies CASRSGQGDGYTF.

The V gene is TRBV27, the J gene TRBJ1-5; D is perhaps TRBD1 (5 bases). The CDR3 runs to 15 residues. V was pared by 5 bases and J by 0 bases, with 11 bases between. CDR1 is MNHEY and CDR2 is SMNVEV in the germline V gene (reference sequence). In nucleotides, the CDR3 is TGTGCCAGCAGTCCTCAGGGTCTTAGCAATCAGCCCCAGCATTTT. It translates to CASSPQGLSNQPQHF.

The J gene is TRBJ1-1, the V gene TRBV30, with D uncertain. Trimming pared 7 bases from V and 1 base from J, leaving 7 bases between. The length of the CDR3 is 11 residues. Germline loops: CDR1 GTSNPN, CDR2 SVGIG (reference sequence). The CDR3 loop reads CAYTQNTEAFF. The CDR3 coding sequence is TGTGCCTACACCCAGAACACTGAAGCTTTCTTT.

V gene TRBV7-3 combines with J gene TRBJ1-1, with 9 nucleotides matching TRBD1. Germline V gene data show CDR1 as SGHTA and CDR2 as FQGTGA. J lost 1 base, V lost 6 bases, and 9 bases had no gene match. This CDR3 has 16 residues. Written as DNA, the CDR3 is TGTGCCAGCAGGCCAGTTCCGGGACAGGGGAACACTGAAGCTTTCTTT. This codes for CASRPVPGQGNTEAFF.

This chain links TRBV6-1 with TRBJ1-1; unclear D gene. The CDR3 has 12 residues. The germline V gene encodes CDR1 MNHNS and CDR2 SASEGT. V was pared by 2 bases and J by 3 bases, with 4 bases between. CDR3 DNA: TGTGCCAGCAGTGAAACTTACACTGAAGCTTTCTTT. As protein: CASSETYTEAFF.

The chain has TRBV6-5 and TRBJ1-6, with a tentative D call TRBD1 (5 bases). Germline CDR1 reads MNHEY; CDR2 reads SVGAGI. This CDR3 contains 13 residues. V lost 7 bases and J 7 bases, leaving 11 bases between the germline ends. This CDR3 reads CASTQAKNSPLHF. CDR3 nucleotide sequence: TGTGCCAGCACACAGGCGAAGAATTCACCCCTCCACTTT.

There are a few counts of this clone. This chain links TRBV4-2 with TRBJ2-7; TRBD1 aligns across 7 bases. Germline lookup yields CDR1 LGHNA and CDR2 YNFKEQ. The ends lost 1 base at V and 6 bases at J; junction bases unmatched: 9. CDR3 size: 15 residues. CDR3 sequence (DNA): TGTGCCAGCAGCCAAGTGGTTGACAGGGTAGGCGAGCAGTACTTC. Encoded protein: CASSQVVDRVGEQYF.

The chain recombines TRBV14 with TRBJ2-7, with 7 nucleotides matching TRBD1. J lost 7 bases, V lost 1 base, and 4 bases had no gene match. Germline V gene sequence: CDR1 SGHDN, CDR2 FVKESK. The CDR3 contains 13 residues. Here the CDR3 DNA reads TGTGCCAGCAGCCAAGTCACACAGGGGGAGCAGTACTTC. Its protein product is CASSQVTQGEQYF. Variable domain in full (rest from reference TRBV14 and TRBJ2-7): EAGVTQFPSHSVIEKGQTVTLRCDPISGHDNLYWYRRVMGKEIKFLLHFVKESKQDESGMPNNRFLAERTGGTYSTLKVQPAELEDSGVYFCASSQVTQGEQYFGPGTRLTVT.

The CDR3 sequence: CASSVVHDEQFF. The CDR3, as DNA: TGTGCCAGCAGCGTAGTCCATGATGAGCAGTTCTTC. V usage is TRBV9 and J usage is TRBJ2-1; D gene unclear. The germline gives CDR1 SGDLS, CDR2 YYNGEE. This CDR3 comprises 12 residues. V was cut by 0 bases and J by 8 bases, with 6 bases left in between.